The clone carrying this TCR beta chain was seen a handful of times. The antigen is undetermined. The data were obtained in a study of brain T cells in children with intractable seizures. Trimming cost V 6 bases and J 4 bases, with 9 bases left between them. The CDR3 totals 12 residues. Germline CDR1 MNHNY, CDR2 SVGAGI (reference sequence). The time point: blood from clinic visit 5 months post-surgery; TSC patient then seizure free. Sequencing was limited to surgery cases with top T cell transcript signatures in brain tissue. Clones were read by immunoSEQ multiplex PCR, and TCRdb kept only the in-frame ones, dropping some. The table includes approximately 330,000 clones, about 94% detected once. Study conclusions and caveats: HCMV serostatus was not known, and viral specificity came from CDR3 similarity only.

The chain joins TRBV6-6 to TRBJ1-1; possibly TRBD1 for D (5 bases). The sample in question was peripheral blood, obtained 4 to 5 months after surgery. The clonotype originates from a boy in the first two years of life with tuberous sclerosis and intractable seizures. The CDR3 region has the DNA TGTGCCAGCAGGCGACAGCTCACTGAAGCTTTCTTT. Residues: CASRRQLTEAFF.